This T cell receptor (beta chain) is drawn from a study of TIL therapy for anti-PD-1-resistant metastatic lung cancer. The libraries were made with immunoSEQ v3. Each library reached some 2 million read pairs, or 5-6 million at deep level. The repertoire was sequenced with immunoSEQ multiplex PCR; TCRdb's copy has only in-frame clones and lacks some. The profile shows around 20,000 clones, 60% to 80% of them singletons. Time point meaning: pre-treatment sample, taken before nivolumab and TIL therapy. Sequencing used blood, obtained at baseline. This TCR derives from a person between 25 and 80 years old with non-small cell lung cancer.

CDR3 coding DNA: TGTGCCAGCAGCTTAGCTTTCCAGGGGGTGTTGAACACTGAAGCTTTCTTT. Residues: CASSLAFQGVLNTEAFF. The chain combines TRBV7-9 with TRBJ1-1; 7 bases agree with TRBD1. J lost 0 bases, V lost 0 bases, and 7 bases had no gene match. CDR3 length equals 17 residues. Looked up from germline, CDR1 is SEHNR and CDR2 is FQNEAQ (reference sequence).